The 25 T cell receptor beta chains presented below share a single source sample, sequenced in a study of radiotherapy plus CTLA-4 blockade in lung cancer. Produced via immunoSEQ multiplex PCR; TCRdb's table is partial and in-frame only. The table shows 15,000 or so clones, with about 70% occurring only once. The material sequenced was peripheral blood, taken from a patient treated with radiotherapy plus ipilimumab. The receptors come from a human donor with non-small cell lung cancer whose response to radiotherapy plus ipilimumab could not be evaluated.

The J gene is TRBJ1-3, the V gene TRBV5-1; TRBD1 matches at 9 bases. The CDR3 extends over 15 amino acids. The germline V gene has CDR1 SGHRS and CDR2 YFSETQ. V was clipped by 2 bases and J by 4 bases; unmatched bases: 4. As DNA, the CDR3 is TGCGCCAGCAGCTTACAGGGGGCAGGCGGAAACACCATATATTTT. It codes for CASSLQGAGGNTIYF.

The V and J genes are TRBV19 and TRBJ2-7; D uncertain. CDR1 LNHDA and CDR2 SQIVND come from the germline V gene (reference sequence). Between the trimmed V and J ends, which lost 7 bases and 1 base, there was a span of 14 bases. CDR3 size: 14 residues. The CDR3 sequence is CASTAGPKSYEQYF. The CDR3, as DNA: TGTGCCAGTACCGCAGGTCCGAAATCCTACGAGCAGTACTTC.

V gene TRBV9 combines with J gene TRBJ2-3; D not resolved. V was clipped by 1 base and J by 1 base, with 7 bases between them. Germline V lookup: CDR1 SGDLS, CDR2 YYNGEE. The CDR3 has 14 amino acids. The CDR3 DNA sequence: TGTGCCAGCAGCGTAACGATAGGCACAGATACGCAGTATTTT. This sequence encodes CASSVTIGTDTQYF.

In its sample, this clone was seen a few times. The chain has TRBV6-6 and TRBJ1-1, with 7 bases identical to TRBD1. Germline values: CDR1 MNHNY, CDR2 SVGAGI (reference sequence). This CDR3 has 13 amino acids. V was clipped by 6 bases and J by 1 base; unmatched bases: 2. The CDR3, as DNA: TGTGCCAGCAGGGACAGGCAGAACACTGAAGCTTTCTTT. Its translation is CASRDRQNTEAFF.

The chain joins TRBV6-1 to TRBJ2-7; 8 bases line up with TRBD1. V was pared by 8 bases and J by 4 bases, with 4 bases of the junction left unmatched. CDR1 is MNHNS and CDR2 is SASEGT in the germline V gene. This CDR3 region has 12 residues. The CDR3 region is CASAGGEYEQYF. The CDR3 DNA sequence: TGTGCCAGCGCAGGGGGCGAGTACGAGCAGTACTTC.

The chain couples TRBV6-6 to TRBJ1-2; TRBD1 agrees at 10 bases. The germline gives CDR1 MNHNY, CDR2 SVGAGI (reference sequence). CDR3 size: 12 residues. Trimming cost V 6 bases and J 9 bases; bases outside gene matches: 4. This chain's CDR3 is CASRGTGESYTF. The CDR3 DNA reads TGTGCCAGCAGAGGGACAGGGGAAAGCTACACCTTC.

The chain recombines TRBV10-2 with TRBJ2-5; D gene unclear. Per the germline V gene, CDR1 is WSHSY and CDR2 is SAAADI. CDR3 length: 12 amino acids. With 3 bases removed from V and 7 bases from J, the gap between germline ends came to 9 bases. The CDR3 DNA follows: TGCGCCAGCAGTGACCCACTTGTGACCCAGTACTTC. Translation: CASSDPLVTQYF.

The rearrangement joins TRBV9 to TRBJ1-2; D is unclear. CDR1 and CDR2 (germline): SGDLS, YYNGEE. Trimming removed 3 bases from V and 4 bases from J, with 16 bases in between. The CDR3 runs to 15 residues. CDR3: CASSAIFTPLYGYTF. In DNA form, the CDR3 reads TGTGCCAGCAGCGCAATCTTCACACCGCTCTATGGCTACACCTTC.

The V and J genes are TRBV5-1 and TRBJ2-5, with 13 positions matching TRBD2. From germline, CDR1 is SGHRS and CDR2 YFSETQ. CDR3 length equals 16 residues. V lost 3 bases, J lost 5 bases, and 7 bases stayed unmatched. The CDR3 reads CASSWGTSGARETQYF. As DNA, the CDR3 is TGCGCCAGCAGCTGGGGGACTAGCGGGGCTCGGGAGACCCAGTACTTC.

V gene TRBV19 combines with J gene TRBJ1-1; TRBD1 matches 8 bases. Looked up from germline, CDR1 is LNHDA and CDR2 is SQIVND (reference sequence). Trimming removed 0 bases from V and 5 bases from J; junction bases left unmatched: 8. This CDR3 contains 16 residues. The CDR3 loop reads CASSIDGTGKVTEAFF. The CDR3 nucleotides are TGTGCCAGTAGTATAGACGGGACAGGAAAGGTGACTGAAGCTTTCTTT.

The chain has TRBV5-6 and TRBJ1-5, with 7 bases matching TRBD1. This CDR3 spans 15 amino acids. The V gene's germline CDR1 is SGHDT and CDR2 YYEEEE. The trim removed 0 bases at V and 6 bases at J, leaving 6 bases unmatched. CDR3 DNA: TGTGCCAGCAGCTTGGGAGGGGGCCCAGGTCAGCCCCAGCATTTT. It codes for CASSLGGGPGQPQHF.

The CDR3 DNA reads as TGTGCCAGCAGCCTTAATGGCAATCAGCCCCAGCATTTT. It specifies CASSLNGNQPQHF. The chain carries TRBV9 and TRBJ1-5, with D unresolved. The CDR3 is 13 residues long. Germline V gene data show CDR1 as SGDLS and CDR2 as YYNGEE. Trimming stripped 4 bases from V and 2 bases from J, with 7 bases between.

DNA for the CDR3: TGTGCCAGCAGTTCATCTCCGGGACAGACTGAAGCTTTCTTT. As protein: CASSSSPGQTEAFF. The J gene is TRBJ1-1, the V gene TRBV6-5; 7 nucleotides line up with TRBD1. This CDR3 comprises 14 residues. Germline-derived CDR1 and CDR2 are MNHEY and SVGAGI. The trim removed 4 bases at V and 5 bases at J, leaving 7 bases unmatched.

The V gene is TRBV19, the J gene TRBJ2-2; no firm D call. The CDR3 is 15 amino acids. Trimming removed 3 bases at V and 1 base at J, with 9 bases between. CDR1 LNHDA and CDR2 SQIVND come from the germline V gene (reference sequence). The CDR3 sequence: CASSIVHRNTGELFF. The CDR3, as DNA: TGTGCCAGTAGTATCGTACACCGGAACACCGGGGAGCTGTTTTTT.

The gene calls are TRBV5-1 and TRBJ2-2; 9 nucleotides match TRBD1. The ends lost 0 bases at V and 4 bases at J; junction bases unmatched: 4. The CDR3 extends over 16 amino acids. The germline V gene has CDR1 SGHRS and CDR2 YFSETQ. The CDR3 reads CASSLAGQGITGELFF. CDR3 sequence (DNA): TGCGCCAGCAGCTTGGCAGGACAGGGGATCACCGGGGAGCTGTTTTTT.

This clone was seen more than once but under ten times. This chain links TRBV2 with TRBJ1-1; 10 positions match TRBD1. Germline V gives CDR1 SNHLY, CDR2 FYNNEI. This CDR3 comprises 14 residues. Losses at the gene ends were 5 bases for V and 8 bases for J; bases not matched to a gene: 8. CDR3 sequence (DNA): TGTGCCAGCAGTTCTGGGACAGGGGCAAGGGAAGCTTTCTTT. It is translated as CASSSGTGAREAFF.

The chain is built from TRBV5-1 and TRBJ2-1; tentatively, D is TRBD2 (5 bases). In germline, CDR1 is SGHRS, CDR2 YFSETQ. Between the trimmed V and J ends, which lost 3 bases and 7 bases, there was a span of 11 bases. This CDR3 is 13 amino acids long. The CDR3 here is CASSSGSLNEQFF. The CDR3 nucleotides read TGCGCCAGCAGCTCTGGGAGCCTAAATGAGCAGTTCTTC.

The chain employs TRBV5-1 and TRBJ2-2, with D unclear. The germline V gene encodes CDR1 SGHRS and CDR2 YFSETQ. Trimming shortened V by 4 bases and J by 4 bases, and 14 bases separated the two germline ends. The CDR3 consists of 15 residues. CDR3 in amino acids: CASSPRLSGTGELFF. The CDR3 region has the DNA TGCGCCAGCAGCCCCAGACTGTCGGGCACCGGGGAGCTGTTTTTT.

The genes are TRBV5-6 and TRBJ2-5, with TRBD2 as a possible D gene (5 bases). V gave up 6 bases and J gave up 3 bases, with 18 bases separating them. Germline V gives CDR1 SGHDT, CDR2 YYEEEE. This CDR3 is 15 amino acids long. CDR3 bases: TGTGCCAGCACCCAAATGCGGGCAGCCGAAGAGACCCAGTACTTC. Translation gives CASTQMRAAEETQYF.

Points on this clone: At one end the junction does not follow the germline gene, possibly because of a read error. The gene calls are TRBV30 and TRBJ1-1, with TRBD1 matching 7 bases. From germline, CDR1 is GTSNPN and CDR2 SVGIG (reference sequence). This CDR3 has 11 residues. This CDR3 is CAWSVRDSPHF. CDR3 DNA: TGTGCCTGGAGTGTACGGGACAGCCCGCACTTT.

This chain links TRBV6-1 with TRBJ1-1; D is unclear. CDR3 length: 14 amino acids. V gave up 7 bases and J gave up 1 base, with 13 bases separating them. The germline CDR1 and CDR2 sequences are MNHNS and SASEGT. As DNA, the CDR3 is TGTGCCAGCATGACGGGGAGCACGAACACTGAAGCTTTCTTT. It encodes CASMTGSTNTEAFF.

The chain has TRBV19 and TRBJ1-4; 9 bases are a match to TRBD1. The CDR3 runs to 16 residues. Looked up from germline, CDR1 is LNHDA and CDR2 is SQIVND (reference sequence). V trimming: 5 bases; J trimming: 7 bases; junction bases outside the gene matches: 11. The CDR3 DNA reads as TGTGCCAGTAGTCCCGTGCCGGGACAGGGTTTTGAAAAACTGTTTTTT. Translating it yields CASSPVPGQGFEKLFF.

The chain recombines TRBV18 with TRBJ1-1; D unclear. Trimming removed 3 bases at V and 1 base at J, with 15 bases between. The CDR3 spans 16 residues. Germline CDR1 and CDR2: KGHSH and LQKENI. The CDR3 DNA reads TGTGCCAGCTCACCCCCATCGGGGTCACAGAACACTGAAGCTTTCTTT. This codes for CASSPPSGSQNTEAFF.

V is TRBV4-2 and J is TRBJ1-2; TRBD1 matches 7 bases. With V trimmed by 4 bases and J by 8 bases, 7 bases remained unmatched. The CDR3 has 13 residues. Germline V gene sequence: CDR1 LGHNA, CDR2 YNFKEQ. The CDR3 DNA sequence: TGTGCCAGCAGCCCGGAGACAGGGCTCGGCTACACCTTC. It encodes CASSPETGLGYTF.

The chain has TRBV7-8 and TRBJ2-1; a weak D match, TRBD1 (5 bases). Trimming stripped 1 base from V and 4 bases from J, with 17 bases between. The CDR3 covers 17 residues. Germline V gene sequence: CDR1 SGHVS, CDR2 FQNEAQ. The DNA of the CDR3 is TGTGCCAGCAGCTTAGTCGTTCGACAGCCCCCGTACAATGAGCAGTTCTTC. Its translation: CASSLVVRQPPYNEQFF.